A single sample gave rise to the 12 T cell receptor beta chains below, sequenced in a study of CD8+ T cells in alopecia areata. Extracted RNA was reverse transcribed, and the resulting cDNA served as sequencing template. Measured with immunoSEQ multiplex PCR; TCRdb has only the in-frame clones, and not every one. The sample has around 140,000 clones, roughly 46% seen once. Sequences were derived from CD4+ T cells sorted from blood, sampled at week 0. These receptors came from a human donor with alopecia areata.

V is TRBV5-1 and J is TRBJ2-5; possibly TRBD1 for D (6 bases). Trimming shortened V by 8 bases and J by 7 bases, and 24 bases separated the two germline ends. CDR1 and CDR2 from the germline V gene are SGHRS and YFSETQ. The CDR3 has 15 amino acids. Here the CDR3 DNA reads TGCGCCAGTAGACAGGACGAGTCCTTGTGGGGGACCCAGTACTTC. It specifies CASRQDESLWGTQYF.

This chain links TRBV30 with TRBJ2-7; 10 positions agree with TRBD2. In germline, CDR1 is GTSNPN, CDR2 SVGIG (reference sequence). This CDR3 has 14 residues. V lost 3 bases, J lost 6 bases, and 8 bases stayed unmatched. CDR3 coding DNA: TGTGCCTGGAGACCCAGCGGGAGGGCCTCCGAGCAGTACTTC. It encodes CAWRPSGRASEQYF. The entire variable domain, with the rest obtained from reference TRBV30 and TRBJ2-7, is as follows: SQTIHQWPATLVQPVGSPLSLECTVEGTSNPNLYWYRQAAGRGLQLLFYSVGIGQISSEVPQNLSASRPQDRQFILSSKKLLLSDSGFYLCAWRPSGRASEQYFGPGTRLTVT.

The J gene is TRBJ1-1, the V gene TRBV6-1; D gene ambiguous. The ends were cut back, 0 bases at V and 5 bases at J, with 7 bases in the middle. This CDR3 comprises 13 residues. Germline-derived CDR1 and CDR2 are MNHNS and SASEGT. The CDR3, as DNA: TGTGCCAGCAGTGAAGCACGAAATACTGAAGCTTTCTTT. Protein product: CASSEARNTEAFF.

This sequence joins TRBV28 and TRBJ2-2; D perhaps matches TRBD1 (6 bases). Trimming removed 11 bases at V and 6 bases at J, with 22 bases between. CDR1 and CDR2 from the germline V gene are MDHEN and SYDVKM. There are 15 residues in the CDR3. The chain's CDR3 is CAGARRGGWAGELFF. CDR3 bases: TGTGCCGGCGCGCGTCGAGGGGGATGGGCCGGGGAGCTGTTTTTT.

The chain couples TRBV5-6 to TRBJ1-2, with 7 bases that match TRBD1. CDR1 and CDR2 from the germline V gene are SGHDT and YYEEEE. CDR3 length equals 13 residues. V lost 5 bases, J lost 5 bases, and 6 bases stayed unmatched. CDR3 amino acids: CASRPTGVYGYTF. CDR3 bases: TGTGCCAGCAGGCCTACAGGGGTGTATGGCTACACCTTC.

This clone was counted between two and nine times. J is TRBJ2-1 and V is TRBV25-1; unclear D gene. Germline CDR1 reads MGHDK; CDR2 reads SYGVNS. V was shortened by 6 bases and J by 6 bases, with 18 bases between the two germline ends. The CDR3 sequence is 15 residues long. The CDR3 DNA follows: TGTGCCAGCAGATCCGCCGGAGTGATTGGCAATGAGCAGTTCTTC. As protein: CASRSAGVIGNEQFF.

The genes are TRBV29-1 and TRBJ2-7; TRBD2 might be the D (6 bases). Trimming stripped 4 bases from V and 4 bases from J, with 17 bases between. Per germline, CDR1 SQVTM and CDR2 ANQGSEA. This CDR3 has 14 residues. The CDR3 here is CSVGGIGARYEQYF. CDR3 in DNA: TGCAGCGTTGGCGGGATCGGAGCGAGATACGAGCAGTACTTC.

This chain links TRBV11-2 with TRBJ2-1; tentatively, D is TRBD1 (6 bases). The V end was cut by 5 bases, the J end by 8 bases, with 13 bases between. Germline V gene data show CDR1 as SGHAT and CDR2 as FQNNGV. This CDR3 contains 13 residues. The CDR3 loop reads CASSGAGGYEQFF. CDR3 coding DNA: TGTGCCAGCAGCGGGGCTGGGGGCTATGAGCAGTTCTTC.

V usage is TRBV27 and J usage is TRBJ2-7; 8 bases line up with TRBD2. This CDR3 has 15 amino acids. From germline, CDR1 is MNHEY and CDR2 SMNVEV (reference sequence). V shed 2 bases, J shed 4 bases, and the junction held 7 bases outside the gene matches. For the CDR3, the DNA is TGTGCCAGCAGTTTAGGCTCTAGCGGGTTATACGAGCAGTACTTC. As protein: CASSLGSSGLYEQYF.

J is TRBJ2-3 and V is TRBV5-1; possibly TRBD1 for D (6 bases). Deletions cut 3 bases from V and 2 bases from J, with 10 bases between. The length of the CDR3 is 14 residues. Germline-derived CDR1 and CDR2 are SGHRS and YFSETQ. The DNA of the CDR3 is TGCGCCAGCAGCTGGGGGACAACCACAGATACGCAGTATTTT. It translates to CASSWGTTTDTQYF.

J is TRBJ1-1 and V is TRBV30; TRBD1 might be the D (5 bases). In germline, CDR1 is GTSNPN, CDR2 SVGIG (reference sequence). Trimming removed 5 bases at V and 0 bases at J, with 13 bases between. This CDR3 is 14 amino acids long. CDR3 sequence (DNA): TGTGCCTGGTCATCTGGACACATGAACACTGAAGCTTTCTTT. As protein: CAWSSGHMNTEAFF.

This chain connects TRBV15 to TRBJ1-5; D might be TRBD1 (5 bases). This CDR3 has 13 amino acids. Germline-derived CDR1 and CDR2 are LNHNV and YYDKDF (reference sequence). Between the trimmed V and J ends, which lost 5 bases and 4 bases, there was a span of 9 bases. The CDR3 bases are TGTGCCACCAGCCCGAGACAGAATCAGCCCCAGCATTTT. Translating it yields CATSPRQNQPQHF.